The clone carrying this T cell receptor (beta chain) was picked up many times. Regarding time point: patch test 1, 2 weeks after DPC sensitization. Treatment indicated: therapeutic diphenylcyclopropenone sensitization with weekly scalp DPC. Blood sampling preceded each patch test application. The CDR3 spans 15 residues. Trimming left V 4 bases short and J 0 bases short, with 9 bases between. Germline CDR1 reads SEHNR; CDR2 reads FQNEAQ (reference sequence). These data belong to a study of human T cells and chemical hapten exposure. Study-wide context: There were weekly diphenylcyclopropenone doses to the scalp for patients throughout the roughly 24-week study.

Individual cDNA molecules each carried unique molecular identifiers attached by the library. One entry per CDR3 protein results from TCRdb running MiXCR on the RACE reads. The top ten hold around 2.2% of the sample, which has 95,000 to 100,000 distinct CDR3 sequences, under 15% seen once. The rearrangement uses TRBV7-9 and TRBJ1-4, with D tentatively TRBD1 (5 bases). This TCR was recovered from a woman in her forties with alopecia areata. Some clones in this sample may be carry-over from other donors' samples. This material consisted of whole blood, taken in connection with sensitization to the hapten diphenylcyclopropenone (DPC). The CDR3 loop reads CASSSRQTTNEKLFF. CDR3 nucleotides: TGTGCCAGCAGCTCAAGACAGACAACTAATGAAAAACTGTTTTTT.